Shown below are 13 T cell receptor beta chains from a single sample sequenced in a study of blood T cell repertoires in COVID-19. Repertoires were generated with immunoSEQ multiplex PCR, while TCRdb's copy carries only in-frame clones and drops some. The data show 90,000 to 150,000 clones, over 60% seen once. Sequencing used peripheral blood. The receptors here all came from a woman over 75 with acute or convalescent COVID-19.

The rearrangement uses TRBV6-2 or TRBV6-3 and TRBJ1-5; no definite D call. This CDR3 contains 14 residues. Germline CDR1 and CDR2: MNHEY and SVGEGT. With 4 bases removed from V and 4 bases from J, the gap between germline ends came to 11 bases. The CDR3 DNA sequence: TGTGCCAGCAGTTCGCCCGGAGTAAATCAGCCCCAGCATTTT. Protein sequence: CASSSPGVNQPQHF.

This clone was seen just once. This sequence joins TRBV6-5 and TRBJ2-3, with 12 bases matching TRBD2. Germline V gene data show CDR1 as MNHEY and CDR2 as SVGAGI. CDR3 size: 14 residues. The V gene end was trimmed by 6 bases and the J gene end by 4 bases; junction bases not matched to a gene: 2. This chain's CDR3 is CASRRLAGADTQYF. The CDR3 nucleotides are TGTGCCAGCAGACGACTAGCGGGGGCAGATACGCAGTATTTT.

V usage is TRBV6-6 and J usage is TRBJ2-1, with 9 bases identical to TRBD2. Germline-derived CDR1 and CDR2 are MNHNY and SVGAGI (reference sequence). The CDR3 sequence is 14 residues long. V shed 3 bases, J shed 7 bases, and the junction held 4 bases outside the gene matches. The CDR3, as DNA: TGTGCCAGCAGTTATGGCCTAGCGGGAAATGAGCAGTTCTTC. Encoded protein: CASSYGLAGNEQFF.

The V gene is TRBV18, the J gene TRBJ2-5, with D possibly TRBD1 on 5 matching bases. With 4 bases removed from V and 3 bases from J, the gap between germline ends came to 9 bases. The CDR3 covers 13 residues. Per germline, CDR1 KGHSH and CDR2 LQKENI. DNA of the CDR3: TGTGCCAGCTCACGAGTAGGGGAAGAGACCCAGTACTTC. Translation gives CASSRVGEETQYF.

With respect to this clone: An end of the junction does not agree with germline; a read error may underlie this. This rearrangement joins TRBV27 to TRBJ1-5, with 7 bases matching TRBD1. Per germline, CDR1 MNHEY and CDR2 SMNVEV (reference sequence). The CDR3 is made up of 16 amino acids. Here the CDR3 reads CASSPTGDLWNQTQHF. The DNA of the CDR3 is TGTGCCAGCAGCCCTACAGGGGATTTGTGGAATCAGACCCAGCATTTT.

The chain recombines TRBV11-3 with TRBJ2-1, with a possible D match to TRBD1 (5 bases). The germline V gene has CDR1 SGHNT and CDR2 YENEEA. The CDR3 extends over 15 amino acids. Trimming left V 1 base short and J 4 bases short, with 11 bases between. CDR3 sequence (DNA): TGTGCCAGCAGCTTAGGGGGCCAGGCGTACAATGAGCAGTTCTTC. It is translated as CASSLGGQAYNEQFF.

This chain uses TRBV10-2 with TRBJ2-7; D remains unclear. The CDR3 runs 12 residues. Trimming took 5 bases from V and 6 from J, leaving 11 bases between them. From germline, CDR1 is WSHSY and CDR2 SAAADI. The CDR3 DNA reads TGCGCCAGCAGTCCCGGTTTTGGCGAGCAGTACTTC. Translating gives CASSPGFGEQYF.

This sequence joins TRBV7-2 and TRBJ2-1; 7 nucleotides match TRBD1. The CDR3 totals 14 residues. Germline-derived CDR1 and CDR2 are SGHTA and FQGNSA. The V segment lost 5 bases and the J segment 3 bases; nucleotides outside the gene matches: 4. The CDR3 loop reads CASSLGQVYNEQFF. CDR3 coding DNA: TGTGCCAGCAGCCTCGGACAGGTCTACAATGAGCAGTTCTTC.

This clone was seen at least ten times. V and J are TRBV6-2 or TRBV6-3 and TRBJ2-3; the match to TRBD2 covers 9 bases. The CDR3 runs to 16 residues. V was clipped by 2 bases and J by 5 bases; unmatched bases: 8. Germline CDR1 reads MNHEY; CDR2 reads SVGEGT. CDR3 in amino acids: CASSYEGGGAQDTQYF. The CDR3 DNA reads as TGTGCCAGCAGTTACGAAGGCGGGGGGGCCCAAGATACGCAGTATTTT.

The J gene is TRBJ1-1, the V gene TRBV3-1 (or the pseudogene TRBV3-2), with 8 bases that match TRBD1. Losses at the gene ends were 1 base for V and 6 bases for J; bases not matched to a gene: 7. The CDR3 is 15 amino acids. Germline values: CDR1 LGHDT, CDR2 YNNKEL (reference sequence). In nucleotides, the CDR3 is TGTGCCAGCAGCCAAGTACCAGGGGGCACGGCTGAAGCTTTCTTT. Protein: CASSQVPGGTAEAFF.

The chain uses TRBV6-2 or TRBV6-3 and TRBJ1-2, with 9 bases aligning to TRBD1. The germline gives CDR1 MNHEY, CDR2 SVGEGT. With V trimmed by 5 bases and J by 7 bases, 14 bases remained unmatched. The CDR3 extends over 16 amino acids. CDR3 sequence: CASSLNRDRVQSGYTF. CDR3 bases: TGTGCCAGCAGTCTAAACCGGGACAGGGTCCAGTCTGGCTACACCTTC.

The V and J genes are TRBV6-6 and TRBJ2-1, with no clear D. Trimming removed 5 bases from V and 4 bases from J, with 15 bases in between. The V gene's germline CDR1 is MNHNY and CDR2 SVGAGI (reference sequence). There are 15 residues in the CDR3. CDR3 nucleotide sequence: TGTGCCAGCAGTAGCTATTCTACGAGTTACAATGAGCAGTTCTTC. Translation: CASSSYSTSYNEQFF.

This chain connects TRBV4-2 to TRBJ2-3, with TRBD2 matching over 12 bases. The germline CDR1 and CDR2 sequences are LGHNA and YNFKEQ. This CDR3 region has 16 residues. The V segment lost 4 bases and the J segment 6 bases; nucleotides outside the gene matches: 8. CDR3 sequence reads: CASSRRLAGEVDTQYF. For the CDR3, the DNA is TGTGCCAGCAGCCGTCGACTAGCGGGGGAGGTGGATACGCAGTATTTT.